Detailed here is one TCR beta chain. Germline assignment: CDR1 KGHSH and CDR2 LQKENI. Trimming left V 2 bases short and J 7 bases short, with 20 bases between. The CDR3 has 16 residues. Clones were read by immunoSEQ multiplex PCR, and TCRdb kept only the in-frame ones, dropping some. The profile shows more than 85,000 clones, approximately 93% of them singletons. This sample was taken from a study of cytomegalovirus exposure and HLA in healthy donors. Study-wide background: Per a later analysis, the roughly 670 first-cohort and more than 100 validation repertoires shared one platform.

The receptor was derived from a young woman in good health and CMV-seropositive. The sequenced material came from PBMCs. V gene TRBV18 combines with J gene TRBJ2-5, with D unresolved. In nucleotides, the CDR3 is TGTGCCAGCTCACCATCCCCTAGGCGGCGTCGCGGGACCCAGTACTTC. It translates to CASSPSPRRRRGTQYF.